The 14 T cell receptor beta chains below all came from one sample that was sequenced in a study of T-cell memory formation after mild COVID-19. TCRdb ran MiXCR on the 5' RACE reads and lists one entry per CDR3 protein. The sample records roughly 240,000 distinct CDR3 sequences, 15% being singletons. Sequencing input: PBMCs or a T cell subset sorted from them (not recorded which). Source of these receptors: an adult woman who had mild COVID-19 (a few samples of this study predate the infection). Cell type and time point are not known.

This clonotype was found a few times. This chain connects TRBV19 to TRBJ2-2; 7 bases agree with TRBD1. Germline V CDR1 and CDR2: LNHDA, SQIVND (reference sequence). The CDR3 contains 15 residues. The J segment lost 0 bases and the V segment lost 8 bases, leaving 6 bases of the junction unmatched. The CDR3 DNA sequence: TGTGCCAGTCGCCGGGACAGTGCGAACACCGGGGAGCTGTTTTTT. The encoded protein is CASRRDSANTGELFF.

In this sample, this clonotype turned up a few times. The chain combines TRBV7-3 with TRBJ1-4, with D unresolved. V gave up 1 base and J gave up 4 bases, with 10 bases separating them. Germline V CDR1 and CDR2: SGHTA, FQGTGA. This CDR3 has 15 residues. DNA for the CDR3: TGTGCCAGCAGCTTAAATCAACCATTTAATGAAAAACTGTTTTTT. Translated: CASSLNQPFNEKLFF.

This clonotype was seen more than once but under ten times. The V and J genes are TRBV12-3 or TRBV12-4 and TRBJ1-6, with a tentative D call TRBD1 (6 bases). This CDR3 region has 13 residues. Trimming shortened V by 3 bases and J by 9 bases, and 9 bases separated the two germline ends. This CDR3 reads CASSFGDTSPLHF. The CDR3 region has the DNA TGTGCCAGCAGTTTCGGGGACACTTCACCCCTCCACTTT.

This clonotype was seen ten or more times. The chain recombines TRBV24-1 with TRBJ2-5; D unclear. The germline V gene encodes CDR1 KGHDR and CDR2 SFDVKD. The CDR3 totals 11 residues. V gave up 3 bases and J gave up 9 bases, with 7 bases separating them. The CDR3 here is CATSDGDPQYF. Written as DNA, the CDR3 is TGTGCCACCAGTGATGGGGATCCCCAGTACTTC.

This chain connects TRBV27 to TRBJ2-1; TRBD2 is a possible D gene (5 bases). The germline V and J ends were trimmed by 2 bases and 9 bases, with 14 bases remaining between them. CDR1 is MNHEY and CDR2 is SMNVEV in the germline V gene (reference sequence). The length of the CDR3 is 14 residues. CDR3 DNA sequence: TGTGCCAGCAGTTTAGCGGACTCCCGGGTTGAGCAGTTCTTC. Encoded protein: CASSLADSRVEQFF.

This chain links TRBV4-3 with TRBJ1-4; maybe TRBD1 (5 bases). The CDR3 is 16 residues long. Trimming shortened V by 5 bases and J by 5 bases, and 18 bases separated the two germline ends. CDR1 and CDR2 (germline): LGHNA, YSLEER. This CDR3 is CASSAEWGRLNEKLFF. In DNA, the CDR3 is TGCGCCAGCAGCGCCGAATGGGGCAGGTTGAATGAAAAACTGTTTTTT.

The chain uses TRBV29-1 and TRBJ2-3; possible D gene TRBD2, 6 bases. V was trimmed by 6 bases and J by 4 bases, leaving 17 bases between them. Per germline, CDR1 SQVTM and CDR2 ANQGSEA. The CDR3 totals 14 residues. Here the CDR3 reads CSVAGTSTSDTQYF. The CDR3 DNA reads TGCAGCGTGGCCGGGACTTCAACATCAGATACGCAGTATTTT.

V gene TRBV11-3 combines with J gene TRBJ1-5, with no clear D. The CDR3 is 16 amino acids. The ends were cut back, 1 base at V and 2 bases at J, with 12 bases in the middle. Germline loops: CDR1 SGHNT, CDR2 YENEEA. The CDR3 protein is CASSLGMGMGNQPQHF. In DNA, the CDR3 is TGTGCCAGCAGCTTAGGGATGGGGATGGGCAATCAGCCCCAGCATTTT.

The rearrangement links TRBV5-4 to TRBJ2-7; D is undetermined. V lost 4 bases and J 4 bases, leaving 9 bases between the germline ends. Germline CDR1 SGHNT, CDR2 YYREEE (reference sequence). The CDR3 is made up of 12 amino acids. CDR3 nucleotides: TGTGCCAGCAGCCGTGGGGAATACGAGCAGTACTTC. Translation gives CASSRGEYEQYF.

The chain links TRBV4-1 to TRBJ1-1, with D hard to call. CDR1 MGHRA and CDR2 YSYEKL come from the germline V gene. CDR3 size: 11 residues. V lost 0 bases and J 11 bases, leaving 7 bases between the germline ends. The CDR3 DNA reads TGCGCCAGCAGCCAAGAGGGAAAGGCTTTCTTT. Translated, it gives CASSQEGKAFF.

This chain joins TRBV5-1 and TRBJ1-6; tentative D call: TRBD1 (6 bases). Germline V gene lookup returns CDR1 SGHRS and CDR2 YFSETQ. This CDR3 is 16 amino acids long. Trimming shortened V by 1 base and J by 0 bases, and 8 bases separated the two germline ends. The CDR3 loop is CASSLRGSSYNSPLHF. In nucleotides, the CDR3 is TGCGCCAGCAGCTTGAGGGGGAGCTCCTATAATTCACCCCTCCACTTT.

The chain is built from TRBV7-9 and TRBJ2-5, with 13 positions matching TRBD2. The trim removed 5 bases at V and 5 bases at J, leaving 14 bases unmatched. CDR1 is SEHNR, CDR2 FQNEAQ, per germline (reference sequence). CDR3 length: 18 amino acids. CDR3 residues: CASSALPGLAGLKETQYF. The CDR3 region has the DNA TGTGCCAGCAGCGCCCTCCCGGGACTAGCGGGATTGAAGGAGACCCAGTACTTC. Drawing the rest from reference TRBV7-9 and TRBJ2-5, the complete variable domain is DTGVSQNPRHKITKRGQNVTFRCDPISEHNRLYWYRQTLGQGPEFLTYFQNEAQLEKSRLLSDRFSAERPKGSFSTLEIQRTEQGDSAMYLCASSALPGLAGLKETQYFGPGTRLLVL.

In its sample, this clonotype was seen many times. The chain links TRBV6-6 to TRBJ1-5, with TRBD1 matching over 12 bases. CDR1 and CDR2 from the germline V gene are MNHNY and SVGAGI (reference sequence). The junction had 4 bases not matched to a gene; V was cut back by 4 bases and J by 6 bases. The CDR3 runs to 15 residues. For the CDR3, the DNA is TGTGCCAGCAGTTGGGGACAGGGGGCAGGTCAGCCCCAGCATTTT. Translating gives CASSWGQGAGQPQHF.

The chain carries TRBV3-1 and TRBJ2-2; D is perhaps TRBD2 (6 bases). CDR1 LGHDT and CDR2 YNNKEL come from the germline V gene (reference sequence). V was shortened by 4 bases and J by 4 bases, with 10 bases between the two germline ends. This CDR3 is built from 14 residues. The CDR3 DNA reads TGTGCCAGCAGCCTGGGACTTTCCACCGGGGAGCTGTTTTTT. This gives the protein CASSLGLSTGELFF.